This TCR beta chain was recorded in a study of cytomegalovirus exposure and HLA in healthy donors. Concerning this clone itself: Its antigen is still unknown.

Study-level points and caveats: Within the data, a cluster of highly shared sequence variants was likely a sequencing artifact.

The PCR made use of 60 Vbeta and 13 Jbeta primers. This table comes from immunoSEQ multiplex PCR, and its TCRdb copy is limited to in-frame clones, with some not included. The repertoire holds about 130,000 clones, 83% seen once, with 15% to 25% in the top ten. The CDR3 is 13 amino acids. The V end was cut by 6 bases, the J end by 5 bases, with 14 bases between. Germline V gene sequence: CDR1 MNHEY, CDR2 SMNVEV (reference sequence). The sequenced sample was PBMCs. V gene TRBV27 combines with J gene TRBJ2-7; TRBD2 is a possible D gene (5 bases). The source of this sequence is a man aged 18 to 29 in good health and CMV-seropositive. Here the CDR3 DNA reads TGTGCCAGCAGCCTCCGAGGGTCGCACGAGCAGTACTTC. Protein product: CASSLRGSHEQYF.